This passage covers 5 T cell receptor beta chains from one sample sequenced in a study of cytomegalovirus exposure and HLA in healthy donors. It was with 60 Vbeta and 13 Jbeta primers that the PCR ran. Produced via immunoSEQ multiplex PCR; TCRdb's table is partial and in-frame only. This repertoire shows approximately 75,000 clones, about 79% found once; its top ten account for over 15%. The sequencing sample was made of PBMCs. These receptors all stem from a man aged 65 to 85 in good health and CMV-seropositive.

This sequence joins TRBV6-4 and TRBJ2-7; 9 positions match TRBD1. The CDR3 has 16 residues. The germline V gene encodes CDR1 MRHNA and CDR2 SNTAGT. V was clipped by 4 bases and J by 3 bases; unmatched bases: 10. The CDR3 DNA sequence: TGTGCCAGCAGTGTTTGGGACAGGGAACCCGACTACGAGCAGTACTTC. It translates to CASSVWDREPDYEQYF.

CDR3 sequence reads: CAWSVLGGETQYF. In DNA, the CDR3 is TGTGCCTGGAGTGTCCTGGGGGGAGAGACCCAGTACTTC. The chain couples TRBV30 to TRBJ2-5; tentatively, D is TRBD2 (6 bases). This CDR3 has 13 residues. Trimming removed 0 bases from V and 4 bases from J, with 9 bases in between. Germline CDR1 reads GTSNPN; CDR2 reads SVGIG (reference sequence).

The chain is built from TRBV27 and TRBJ1-4; TRBD1 matches at 9 bases. The CDR3 spans 16 residues. The junction had 12 bases not matched to a gene; V was cut back by 5 bases and J by 8 bases. Looked up from germline, CDR1 is MNHEY and CDR2 is SMNVEV (reference sequence). The CDR3 sequence is CASSPADGTGNEKLFF. The CDR3 nucleotides are TGTGCCAGCAGTCCCGCCGACGGGACAGGGAACGAAAAACTGTTTTTT.

V gene TRBV7-3 combines with J gene TRBJ2-7; 9 bases agree with TRBD2. Germline lookup yields CDR1 SGHTA and CDR2 FQGTGA. V lost 2 bases and J lost 4; bases outside the gene matches: 6. The CDR3 loop spans 15 amino acids. CDR3 sequence reads: CASSLGGGAIYEQYF. DNA for the CDR3: TGTGCCAGCAGCTTAGGCGGGGGGGCCATATACGAGCAGTACTTC.

The V gene is TRBV18, the J gene TRBJ1-5, with unresolved D. Trimming shortened V by 2 bases and J by 0 bases, and 8 bases separated the two germline ends. Per the germline V gene, CDR1 is KGHSH and CDR2 is LQKENI. The CDR3 extends over 15 amino acids. CDR3: CASSPEAYSNQPQHF. CDR3 coding DNA: TGTGCCAGCTCACCAGAGGCGTATAGCAATCAGCCCCAGCATTTT. Combining the CDR3 with reference TRBV18 and TRBJ1-5 gives the whole variable domain NAGVMQNPRHLVRRRGQEARLRCSPMKGHSHVYWYRQLPEEGLKFMVYLQKENIIDESGMPKERFSAEFPKEGPSILRIQQVVRGDSAAYFCASSPEAYSNQPQHFGDGTRLSIL.